This T cell receptor (beta chain) was obtained from a study of persistence of HIV-infected CD4 T cells. On this clone itself: As yet, its antigen is unknown.

This was the immunoSEQ version 4 assay in survey mode. The table came from immunoSEQ multiplex PCR; TCRdb's copy has only in-frame clones and leaves some out. The sample contains around 30,000 clones, approximately 85% of which appear only once. An overlapping HIV-1 Gag peptide pool stimulated these cells at approximately 0.91 ug/peptide/mL. CD40L-negative CD69-negative CD45RO-high memory CD4+ T cells were sorted as populations depleted of antigen-responding cells. The germline gives CDR1 SNHLY, CDR2 FYNNEI. V was clipped by 6 bases and J by 3 bases, with 12 bases between them. This CDR3 has 14 amino acids.

This TCR came from an adult woman with HIV who was CMV-seropositive. The chain combines TRBV2 with TRBJ1-5; TRBD1 might be the D (6 bases). The sample in question was CD4+ T cells sorted from PBMCs after approximately 20-hour stimulation, obtained from a patient who received antiretroviral therapy. CDR3 region: CASRGGGSNQPQHF. In nucleotides, the CDR3 is TGTGCCAGCAGGGGAGGGGGTTCCAATCAGCCCCAGCATTTT.